These 22 T cell receptor beta chains came from one sample sequenced in a study of CD8 T cells in acute hepatitis C reinfection. Repertoires were generated with immunoSEQ multiplex PCR, while TCRdb's copy carries only in-frame clones and drops some. The sample shows 30,000 to 45,000 clones, around 85% of them seen only once. Time point in this sample: naive CD8 control sorted from an acute-time-point sample. Sequencing was carried out using naive CD8+ T cells from PBMCs. These receptors originate from a woman between 18 and 29 years old who spontaneously cleared hepatitis C infection.

The V gene is TRBV27, the J gene TRBJ2-1, with a possible D match to TRBD2 (6 bases). Trimming stripped 0 bases from V and 3 bases from J, with 9 bases between. CDR3 length: 15 residues. Germline V lookup: CDR1 MNHEY, CDR2 SMNVEV (reference sequence). CDR3 in amino acids: CASSLSGGDYNEQFF. CDR3 DNA: TGTGCCAGCAGTTTATCGGGCGGGGACTACAATGAGCAGTTCTTC.

This clone has a single count. The chain uses TRBV9 and TRBJ2-7; 9 nucleotides line up with TRBD1. The CDR3 length is 15 residues. The trim removed 4 bases at V and 3 bases at J, leaving 8 bases unmatched. CDR1 is SGDLS and CDR2 is YYNGEE in the germline V gene. In DNA form, the CDR3 reads TGTGCCAGCAGCATCGGACAGGGGAGGGACTACGAGCAGTACTTC. Translating it yields CASSIGQGRDYEQYF.

The chain employs TRBV6-1 and TRBJ1-1; D ambiguous. V shed 0 bases and J shed 3 bases, with 8 bases lying between them. Germline V gene sequence: CDR1 MNHNS, CDR2 SASEGT. This CDR3 has 14 amino acids. The CDR3 region is CASSEANGYTEAFF. The DNA for the CDR3 is TGTGCCAGCAGTGAAGCGAACGGTTACACTGAAGCTTTCTTT.

This clone showed up just once. V is TRBV9 and J is TRBJ2-2; 8 bases are a match to TRBD2. In germline, CDR1 is SGDLS, CDR2 YYNGEE. V trimming: 4 bases; J trimming: 3 bases; junction bases outside the gene matches: 11. The length of the CDR3 is 17 residues. CDR3 loop: CASSPPGAGADTGELFF. Written as DNA, the CDR3 is TGTGCCAGCAGCCCCCCGGGAGCGGGAGCTGACACCGGGGAGCTGTTTTTT. Full variable domain (remainder filled in from reference TRBV9 and TRBJ2-2): DSGVTQTPKHLITATGQRVTLRCSPRSGDLSVYWYQQSLDQGLQFLIQYYNGEERAKGNILERFSAQQFPDLHSELNLSSLELGDSALYFCASSPPGAGADTGELFFGEGSRLTVL.

The chain combines TRBV14 with TRBJ2-1; D is uncertain. V lost 0 bases, J lost 8 bases, and 5 bases lay in between. The germline gives CDR1 SGHDN, CDR2 FVKESK. The CDR3 has 12 residues. This chain's CDR3 is CASSQDWHEQFF. The CDR3 DNA is TGTGCCAGCAGCCAAGATTGGCATGAGCAGTTCTTC.

The chain uses TRBV4-2 and TRBJ2-1; D possibly corresponds to TRBD2 (6 bases). Trimming cost V 4 bases and J 6 bases, with 13 bases left between them. CDR1 is LGHNA, CDR2 YNFKEQ, per germline. The CDR3 extends over 14 amino acids. The CDR3, as DNA: TGTGCCAGCAGCCCCGAGGACTACCTCAATGAGCAGTTCTTC. Amino acid sequence: CASSPEDYLNEQFF.

The V gene is TRBV14, the J gene TRBJ2-7; no definite D call. The CDR3 consists of 14 residues. Trimming left V 3 bases short and J 2 bases short, with 11 bases between. CDR1 SGHDN and CDR2 FVKESK come from the germline V gene. The chain's CDR3 is CASSQGLGTYEQYF. CDR3 nucleotides: TGTGCCAGCAGCCAGGGCCTAGGCACCTACGAGCAGTACTTC.

The chain is built from TRBV13 and TRBJ1-2; possible D gene TRBD1, 5 bases. Germline V lookup: CDR1 PRHDT, CDR2 FYEKMQ (reference sequence). This CDR3 is 15 amino acids long. V was cut by 5 bases and J by 8 bases, with 21 bases left in between. The CDR3 here is CASSPWGRWFWGYTF. CDR3 DNA: TGTGCCAGCAGCCCTTGGGGACGGTGGTTTTGGGGCTACACCTTC.

The chain joins TRBV5-1 to TRBJ2-3; no reliable D call. CDR1 and CDR2 (germline): SGHRS, YFSETQ. V was pared by 0 bases and J by 4 bases, with 6 bases between. The CDR3 length is 13 residues. CDR3 DNA sequence: TGCGCCAGCAGCTTGGGGGGTGCAGATACGCAGTATTTT. Encoded protein: CASSLGGADTQYF. The complete variable domain, with remaining parts taken from reference TRBV5-1 and TRBJ2-3, reads KAGVTQTPRYLIKTRGQQVTLSCSPISGHRSVSWYQQTPGQGLQFLFEYFSETQRNKGNFPGRFSGRQFSNSRSEMNVSTLELGDSALYLCASSLGGADTQYFGPGTRLTVL.

This chain uses TRBV9 with TRBJ2-1; the D call may be TRBD1 or TRBD2 (7 bases each). This CDR3 is built from 14 residues. V was cut by 3 bases and J by 6 bases, with 13 bases left in between. Looked up from germline, CDR1 is SGDLS and CDR2 is YYNGEE. This CDR3 is CASSGAGQSNEQFF. Written as DNA, the CDR3 is TGTGCCAGCAGCGGAGCGGGACAGAGCAATGAGCAGTTCTTC.

CDR3 in amino acids: CASSSGDSYNEQFF. Written as DNA, the CDR3 is TGTGCCAGCAGCTCAGGGGACTCCTACAATGAGCAGTTCTTC. The V gene is TRBV5-6, the J gene TRBJ2-1; D perhaps matches TRBD1 (6 bases). Per the germline V gene, CDR1 is SGHDT and CDR2 is YYEEEE. This CDR3 has 14 residues. The V gene lost 3 bases and the J gene lost 0 bases, with 7 bases spanning the gap.

V is TRBV6-1 and J is TRBJ1-2; TRBD1 is a possible D gene (6 bases). Deletions cut 8 bases from V and 8 bases from J, with 12 bases between. Per germline, CDR1 MNHNS and CDR2 SASEGT. The CDR3 consists of 11 residues. CDR3: CASREGEGYTF. The CDR3 DNA is TGTGCCAGCCGGGAGGGGGAGGGCTACACCTTC.

The table lists this clone with a few counts. CDR3 nucleotides: TGCGCCAGCAGCCAGATATTTGGGCGGGAGTTAAACGAGCAGTACTTC. Its translation: CASSQIFGRELNEQYF. The genes are TRBV4-1 and TRBJ2-7; TRBD2 matches at 7 bases. The J segment lost 5 bases and the V segment lost 3 bases, leaving 13 bases of the junction unmatched. The CDR3 runs to 16 residues. The germline CDR1 and CDR2 sequences are MGHRA and YSYEKL.

The rearrangement joins TRBV5-1 to TRBJ2-1; the match to TRBD2 covers 8 bases. The germline V gene has CDR1 SGHRS and CDR2 YFSETQ. The CDR3 extends over 13 amino acids. J gave up 8 bases and V 5 bases, and 6 bases lay outside the gene matches. The DNA of the CDR3 is TGCGCCAGCAGTTCGACTAGCGCGGATGAGCAGTTCTTC. Translated: CASSSTSADEQFF.

This chain joins TRBV4-1 and TRBJ2-1; D gene ambiguous. In germline, CDR1 is MGHRA, CDR2 YSYEKL. V was clipped by 1 base and J by 3 bases, with 13 bases between them. The CDR3 covers 16 residues. Written as DNA, the CDR3 is TGCGCCAGCAGCCAAGGGATGTCGAGGTTCTACAATGAGCAGTTCTTC. Amino acid sequence: CASSQGMSRFYNEQFF.

The chain employs TRBV27 and TRBJ2-7, with D unclear. Germline CDR1 MNHEY, CDR2 SMNVEV (reference sequence). Trimming removed 2 bases at V and 5 bases at J, with 13 bases between. The CDR3 has 14 amino acids. The CDR3 protein is CASSLHGVSDEQYF. CDR3 nucleotide sequence: TGTGCCAGCAGTTTACATGGGGTGAGTGACGAGCAGTACTTC.

The chain has TRBV12-5 and TRBJ2-3; the D gene is possibly TRBD2 (5 bases). CDR3 size: 15 residues. V lost 8 bases, J lost 3 bases, and 18 bases lay in between. The germline V gene has CDR1 LGHNT and CDR2 FRNRAP. The CDR3 DNA reads TGTGCTAGTTGGCGGGCCCCCGGGTGGACAGATACGCAGTATTTT. This gives the protein CASWRAPGWTDTQYF.

The V and J genes are TRBV11-3 and TRBJ2-5, with D hard to call. The CDR3 runs 13 residues. Germline CDR1 is SGHNT and CDR2 is YENEEA. V was shortened by 1 base and J by 6 bases, with 9 bases between the two germline ends. The CDR3 DNA sequence: TGTGCCAGCAGCTTAGGTACTACGCAGACCCAGTACTTC. Translated, it gives CASSLGTTQTQYF. Using reference TRBV11-3 and TRBJ2-5 for the parts outside the CDR3, the full variable domain is EAGVVQSPRYKIIEKKQPVAFWCNPISGHNTLYWYLQNLGQGPELLIRYENEEAVDDSQLPKDRFSAERLKGVDSTLKIQPAELGDSAVYLCASSLGTTQTQYFGPGTRLLVL.

The rearrangement links TRBV9 to TRBJ2-6, with D hard to call. Trimming took off 3 bases at V and 5 bases at J, with 6 bases between the two ends. Looked up from germline, CDR1 is SGDLS and CDR2 is YYNGEE. This CDR3 spans 13 amino acids. CDR3 amino acids: CASSDPRANVLTF. CDR3 in DNA: TGTGCCAGCAGCGACCCCCGGGCCAACGTCCTGACTTTC.

J is TRBJ2-2 and V is TRBV14; TRBD1 matches at 8 bases. Per the germline V gene, CDR1 is SGHDN and CDR2 is FVKESK. The CDR3 length is 17 residues. J lost 5 bases, V lost 1 base, and 9 bases had no gene match. In DNA form, the CDR3 reads TGTGCCAGCAGCCAAGGGGGGACAGGCCTTTTTACCGGGGAGCTGTTTTTT. Encoded protein: CASSQGGTGLFTGELFF.

The V and J genes are TRBV5-4 and TRBJ2-1; 8 bases fit TRBD2. This CDR3 region has 15 residues. V lost 3 bases, J lost 5 bases, and 7 bases stayed unmatched. Germline values: CDR1 SGHNT, CDR2 YYREEE (reference sequence). In DNA, the CDR3 is TGTGCCAGCAGCTCGAGCGGGAGAGAAGACAATGAGCAGTTCTTC. Its translation is CASSSSGREDNEQFF.

This chain links TRBV19 with TRBJ2-1, with D perhaps matching TRBD2 (5 bases). Germline V gene data show CDR1 as LNHDA and CDR2 as SQIVND (reference sequence). The germline V and J ends were trimmed by 6 bases and 0 bases, with 12 bases remaining between them. The CDR3 is 15 amino acids. CDR3 protein: CASRVSGSSYNEQFF. CDR3 bases: TGTGCCAGTAGGGTCAGCGGAAGCTCCTACAATGAGCAGTTCTTC.